Below, one TCR beta chain is given with its context. Its antigen is undetermined. Distinct nucleotide sequences in the sample also encode this CDR3. Per the germline V gene, CDR1 is MGHRA and CDR2 is YSYEKL. The CDR3 totals 15 residues. V trimming: 0 bases; J trimming: 3 bases; junction bases outside the gene matches: 4. These data are taken from a study of T cell responses to AZD1222 COVID-19 vaccine. The study, taken as a whole, reports: Just a handful of people given AZD1222 tested seropositive at baseline.

Sequencing used immunoSEQ multiplex PCR; TCRdb keeps in-frame clones, though not all of them. The sample contains tens of thousands of clones, roughly 91% of which appear only once. This sample comprised peripheral blood, obtained on day 0 of AZD1222 vaccination. The sequence came from an adult in good health. J is TRBJ1-1 and V is TRBV4-1; 7 bases are a match to TRBD1. CDR3: CASSQDEGAYTEAFF. The CDR3 coding sequence is TGCGCCAGCAGCCAAGATGAGGGGGCCTACACTGAAGCTTTCTTT.